This T cell receptor beta chain was obtained from a study of blood T cells in healthy people across ages. V gave up 6 bases and J gave up 3 bases; unmatched junction bases: 9. There are 15 residues in the CDR3. Germline lookup yields CDR1 MDHEN and CDR2 SYDVKM. This clonotype was counted only a few times. Together with a sample-barcoded 5' primer, a J-beta primer mix was included in a second PCR lasting roughly 6 to 12 cycles. Using its own MiXCR run on the 5' RACE reads, TCRdb lists one record per CDR3 protein. The sample lists around 1,500,000 distinct CDR3 sequences, roughly 40% occurring once. The genes are TRBV28 and TRBJ2-7; TRBD1 matches 9 bases. This receptor was identified in a woman between 18 and 29 years old in good health. Sequencing used blood. This CDR3 reads CASRPPGQGYYEQYF. The CDR3 DNA sequence: TGTGCCAGCAGGCCTCCGGGACAGGGTTACTACGAGCAGTACTTC.